These 18 T cell receptor beta chains share one sample of origin, sequenced in a study of early T cells in non-severe SARS-CoV-2 infection (dated by TCRdb to the early 2020s). Libraries were built with 5' RACE. The sample was run on a NextSeq 500. The public sequencing data were trimmed at Q25 with fastp and processed into clonotypes with MiXCR by TCRdb, which kept only in-frame beta chains. Rows are unified per CDR3 protein, each entry keeping the most common DNA and genes. Present in this sample are some 20,000 distinct CDR3 sequences, around 5.1% of which were seen just once. Jointly, the top ten make up 6.5% to 8.5% of the sample. The sample comprised whole blood. The source is an adult who was a healthcare worker with PCR-confirmed SARS-CoV-2 infection or an uninfected control (not recorded which).

This clonotype was seen more than once but under ten times. V gene TRBV5-1 combines with J gene TRBJ2-3, with D possibly being TRBD1 (5 bases). The CDR3 has 14 residues. CDR1 and CDR2 (germline): SGHRS, YFSETQ. V lost 4 bases to trimming and J lost 1 base, with 10 bases between them. CDR3 DNA sequence: TGCGCCAGCAGCGACCCGACAGGCACAGATACGCAGTATTTT. Protein: CASSDPTGTDTQYF.

The chain carries TRBV5-6 and TRBJ2-1; D may be TRBD2 (5 bases). CDR3 size: 15 residues. V lost 0 bases and J lost 2, with 9 bases in between. Germline lookup yields CDR1 SGHDT and CDR2 YYEEEE. The CDR3 reads CASSLAERTYNEQFF. CDR3 DNA: TGTGCCAGCAGCTTGGCCGAGCGGACCTACAATGAGCAGTTCTTC.

Ten or more counts support this clonotype. The CDR3: CASSINRGGTLAKNIQYF. In DNA, the CDR3 is TGTGCCAGTAGTATCAACAGGGGAGGGACCCTAGCCAAAAACATTCAGTACTTC. The V gene is TRBV19, the J gene TRBJ2-4; D is perhaps TRBD1 or TRBD2 (7 bases each). V was pared by 3 bases and J by 0 bases, with 18 bases between. There are 18 residues in the CDR3. Germline lookup yields CDR1 LNHDA and CDR2 SQIVND (reference sequence).

This clonotype was detected ten times or more. The chain couples TRBV28 to TRBJ2-5; unclear D gene. The ends were cut back, 5 bases at V and 5 bases at J, with 12 bases in the middle. The CDR3 is made up of 13 amino acids. Germline CDR1 MDHEN, CDR2 SYDVKM. The CDR3 region is CASSTPSRETQYF. CDR3 nucleotide sequence: TGTGCCAGCAGTACACCCTCTAGGGAGACCCAGTACTTC.

This clonotype was picked up many times. This chain uses TRBV29-1 with TRBJ2-3; TRBD2 aligns across 11 bases. The V and J ends lost 1 base and 5 bases, in that order; junction bases with no gene match: 8. The germline V gene has CDR1 SQVTM and CDR2 ANQGSEA. The CDR3 is made up of 16 amino acids. The CDR3 DNA reads TGCAGCGTTGAAGGTCTACTAGCGGGAGTGATAGATACGCAGTATTTT. This encodes CSVEGLLAGVIDTQYF.

There are a few counts of this clonotype. J is TRBJ2-7 and V is TRBV20-1; TRBD2 might be the D (5 bases). CDR3 length: 12 amino acids. Looked up from germline, CDR1 is DFQATT and CDR2 is SNEGSKA (reference sequence). V was shortened by 6 bases and J by 0 bases, with 9 bases between the two germline ends. The CDR3 loop reads CSAGLGSYEQYF. In DNA form, the CDR3 reads TGCAGTGCCGGACTGGGCTCCTACGAGCAGTACTTC.

In this sample, this clonotype turned up many times. The genes are TRBV27 and TRBJ1-2; no definite D call. Per the germline V gene, CDR1 is MNHEY and CDR2 is SMNVEV (reference sequence). With 1 base removed from V and 1 base from J, the gap between germline ends came to 7 bases. This CDR3 contains 14 residues. The CDR3 region is CASSLFGGNYGYTF. CDR3 nucleotide sequence: TGTGCCAGCAGTTTATTCGGTGGTAACTATGGCTACACCTTC.

There are many counts of this clonotype. The rearrangement links TRBV20-1 to TRBJ1-5, with TRBD1 matching over 8 bases. V lost 6 bases, J lost 6 bases, and 7 bases stayed unmatched. The CDR3 has 13 amino acids. Germline V gene sequence: CDR1 DFQATT, CDR2 SNEGSKA (reference sequence). The CDR3 nucleotides are TGCAGTGCCAGCGGACAGGGTACTCAGCCCCAGCATTTT. Amino acids: CSASGQGTQPQHF.

The sample holds many counts of this clonotype. V gene TRBV10-3 combines with J gene TRBJ2-7; 9 positions match TRBD1. The CDR3 is made up of 13 amino acids. V gave up 9 bases and J gave up 0 bases; unmatched junction bases: 3. Per the germline V gene, CDR1 is ENHRY and CDR2 is SYGVKD. In DNA, the CDR3 is TGTGCCATACGACAGGGGGACTCCTACGAGCAGTACTTC. Translation: CAIRQGDSYEQYF.

This clonotype was observed at least ten times. J is TRBJ2-1 and V is TRBV6-4, with 12 bases aligning to TRBD2. The V gene's germline CDR1 is MRHNA and CDR2 SNTAGT. V was clipped by 5 bases and J by 9 bases; unmatched bases: 14. The CDR3 sequence is 17 residues long. CDR3 DNA sequence: TGTGCCAGCAGTCCCCAGAGGACTAGCGGGAATCGGGGTGAGCAGTTCTTC. Its translation is CASSPQRTSGNRGEQFF.

This clonotype ranks as medium-sized. The chain employs TRBV12-2 and TRBJ2-7. TRBV12-2 is recorded as a pseudogene. The CDR3 sequence is 14 residues long. CDR3 sequence reads: CASRLVGETYEQYV. DNA for the CDR3: TGTGCAAGTCGCCTAGTAGGCGAGACCTACGAGCAGTACGTC.

This clonotype counts as medium-sized. V usage is TRBV7-6 and J usage is TRBJ1-1; D gene ambiguous. The CDR3 runs 14 residues. The V gene lost 2 bases and the J gene lost 1 base, with 8 bases spanning the gap. CDR1 SGHVS and CDR2 FNYEAQ come from the germline V gene. CDR3 sequence (DNA): TGTGCCAGCAGCTTACAGCTGTCGAACACTGAAGCTTTCTTT. Residues: CASSLQLSNTEAFF. Full variable domain (rest looked up from reference TRBV7-6 and TRBJ1-1): GAGVSQSPRYKVTKRGQDVALRCDPISGHVSLYWYRQALGQGPEFLTYFNYEAQQDKSGLPNDRFSAERPEGSISTLTIQRTEQRDSAMYRCASSLQLSNTEAFFGQGTRLTVV.

In this sample, this clonotype turned up many times. CDR3 sequence reads: CASSLRDQTYEQYF. The CDR3 region has the DNA TGTGCCAGCAGCTTACGGGACCAAACCTACGAGCAGTACTTC. The chain uses TRBV7-8 and TRBJ2-7; D might be TRBD1 or TRBD2, each matching 5 bases. Trimming removed 2 bases at V and 2 bases at J, with 10 bases between. The germline V gene encodes CDR1 SGHVS and CDR2 FQNEAQ. This CDR3 has 14 residues.

This rearrangement joins TRBV5-6 to TRBJ2-3; D ambiguous. V lost 2 bases to trimming and J lost 2 bases, with 12 bases between them. The CDR3 covers 15 residues. Germline V gene sequence: CDR1 SGHDT, CDR2 YYEEEE. The DNA of the CDR3 is TGTGCCAGCAGCTTTGGAAGGGCGGTCACAGATACGCAGTATTTT. As protein: CASSFGRAVTDTQYF.

This clonotype was seen a handful of times. The chain employs TRBV6-6 and TRBJ2-1; 10 bases agree with TRBD2. Germline CDR1 MNHNY, CDR2 SVGAGI (reference sequence). The CDR3 is made up of 13 amino acids. V shed 7 bases and J 4 bases; nucleotides not matched to a gene: 1. The CDR3 bases are TGTGCCAGCATGACTAGCGGGTACAATGAGCAGTTCTTC. This gives the protein CASMTSGYNEQFF.

In its sample, this clonotype was seen many times. This sequence joins TRBV7-9 and TRBJ1-6, with D uncertain. The CDR3 sequence is 14 residues long. Germline CDR1 reads SEHNR; CDR2 reads FQNEAQ (reference sequence). The V gene lost 2 bases and the J gene lost 8 bases, with 10 bases spanning the gap. CDR3 loop: CASSLLKLDSPLHF. CDR3 DNA: TGTGCCAGCAGCTTACTTAAATTGGATTCACCCCTCCACTTT.

This clonotype is labeled medium-sized. The V call is TRBV11-2, the J call TRBJ2-1; 11 bases are a match to TRBD1. Germline CDR1 SGHAT, CDR2 FQNNGV. V trimming: 5 bases; J trimming: 1 base; junction bases outside the gene matches: 13. The CDR3 contains 19 residues. CDR3 nucleotides: TGTGCCAGCAGCACATACCGGGACAGGGGGACAGGGTCCTACAATGAGCAGTTCTTC. It encodes CASSTYRDRGTGSYNEQFF.

This chain connects TRBV11-2 to TRBJ2-5; D remains ambiguous. Germline lookup yields CDR1 SGHAT and CDR2 FQNNGV. The CDR3 has 12 residues. V was shortened by 3 bases and J by 5 bases, with 7 bases between the two germline ends. The chain's CDR3 is CASSLPTETQYF. Here the CDR3 DNA reads TGTGCCAGCAGCTTGCCAACGGAGACCCAGTACTTC. Full variable domain (rest looked up from reference TRBV11-2 and TRBJ2-5): EAGVAQSPRYKIIEKRQSVAFWCNPISGHATLYWYQQILGQGPKLLIQFQNNGVVDDSQLPKDRFSAERLKGVDSTLKIQPAKLEDSAVYLCASSLPTETQYFGPGTRLLVL.